This TCR beta chain was captured by sequencing in a study of early T cells in non-severe SARS-CoV-2 infection. Findings and caveats of the study: Using VDJdb, the matching emphasized anti-spike CD8 responses while missing private and CD4 specificities.

This clonotype was seen a handful of times. Its specificity is not known. V dropped 9 bases and J dropped 14 bases, with 19 bases sitting between them. This CDR3 has 12 residues. The V gene's germline CDR1 is LNHDA and CDR2 SQIVND (reference sequence). MiXCR was run by TCRdb on the 5' RACE reads, yielding one entry per CDR3 protein. This sample has around 81,000 distinct CDR3 sequences, with 14% found just once. The receptor comes from an adult who was a healthcare worker with PCR-confirmed SARS-CoV-2 infection or an uninfected control (not recorded which). The genes are TRBV19 and TRBJ1-4, with a tentative D call TRBD1 (5 bases). The sequenced sample consisted of whole blood. CDR3 in amino acids: CASQGRSRALFF. CDR3 DNA sequence: TGTGCCAGCCAGGGACGCTCGCGGGCGCTGTTTTTT.